The 30 T cell receptor beta chains below were found in one sample sequenced in a study of T cells after yellow fever vaccination. TCRdb ran MiXCR on the 5' RACE reads and lists one entry per CDR3 protein. The sample yields around 500,000 distinct CDR3 sequences, 21% seen once. This material consisted of PBMCs, taken around 3 weeks after the first yellow fever vaccination. The receptors were sampled from a man between 18 and 35 years old who received the YFV17D yellow fever vaccine.

The V call is TRBV29-1, the J call TRBJ1-5, with D possibly being TRBD1 (5 bases). V lost 8 bases and J lost 4, with 12 bases in between. This CDR3 spans 12 amino acids. Germline CDR1 SQVTM, CDR2 ANQGSEA. The CDR3 region has the DNA TGCAGCATCGGGACGGAAAATCAGCCCCAGCATTTT. Encoded protein: CSIGTENQPQHF. Looking up the rest from reference TRBV29-1 and TRBJ1-5 gives the full variable domain: SAVISQKPSRDICQRGTSLTIQCQVDSQVTMMFWYRQQPGQSLTLIATANQGSEATYESGFVIDKFPISRPNLTFSTLTVSNMSPEDSSIYLCSIGTENQPQHFGDGTRLSIL.

This chain joins TRBV9 and TRBJ1-6, with 8 nucleotides matching TRBD1. V was pared by 3 bases and J by 10 bases, with 6 bases of the junction left unmatched. This CDR3 contains 14 residues. Germline V gene data show CDR1 as SGDLS and CDR2 as YYNGEE. CDR3 bases: TGTGCCAGCAGCGAAAGGGACAGGCGCTCACCCCTCCACTTT. Its protein product is CASSERDRRSPLHF.

This clonotype came up once. The rearrangement links TRBV27 to TRBJ2-3; no definite D call. The germline gives CDR1 MNHEY, CDR2 SMNVEV (reference sequence). This CDR3 has 14 amino acids. V was trimmed by 3 bases and J by 6 bases, leaving 13 bases between them. The CDR3 DNA reads as TGTGCCAGCAGTTTGACCGCGGTGGGGGATACGCAGTATTTT. Translating gives CASSLTAVGDTQYF.

CDR3 amino acids: CASRTLLATYEQYF. In nucleotides, the CDR3 is TGTGCCAGCAGAACCTTGCTAGCAACCTACGAGCAGTACTTC. The J gene is TRBJ2-7, the V gene TRBV2; the D gene is possibly TRBD2 (5 bases). V was pared by 6 bases and J by 2 bases, with 14 bases between. This CDR3 is 14 amino acids long. CDR1 and CDR2 from the germline V gene are SNHLY and FYNNEI.

The chain uses TRBV2 and TRBJ2-1; the D gene could be TRBD1 or TRBD2 (7 bases each). Germline V CDR1 and CDR2: SNHLY, FYNNEI. Trimming removed 4 bases at V and 10 bases at J, with 20 bases between. There are 15 residues in the CDR3. In DNA form, the CDR3 reads TGTGCCAGCAGTGCCCCAGGGGGGGGGTTTGGGGAGCAGTTCTTC. This sequence encodes CASSAPGGGFGEQFF.

The rearrangement links TRBV6-5 to TRBJ1-1; D perhaps matches TRBD1 (5 bases). The CDR3 covers 16 residues. In germline, CDR1 is MNHEY, CDR2 SVGAGI. Trimming stripped 0 bases from V and 0 bases from J, with 11 bases between. The CDR3 protein is CASSYSLQVMNTEAFF. The CDR3 DNA sequence: TGTGCCAGCAGTTACTCGTTACAGGTCATGAACACTGAAGCTTTCTTT.

This clonotype has more than one count but fewer than ten. This chain links TRBV6-1 with TRBJ2-7; TRBD1 matches 8 bases. The CDR3 has 16 residues. V gave up 5 bases and J gave up 4 bases; unmatched junction bases: 13. Germline V gene lookup returns CDR1 MNHNS and CDR2 SASEGT. The CDR3 DNA reads as TGTGCCAGCAGTATCACCTCAGGACAGGGTTCTTACGAGCAGTACTTC. It is translated as CASSITSGQGSYEQYF.

The sample holds a few counts of this clonotype. The chain links TRBV12-3 or TRBV12-4 to TRBJ1-5, with 9 bases that match TRBD1. The J segment lost 6 bases and the V segment lost 6 bases, leaving 9 bases of the junction unmatched. The CDR3 has 15 amino acids. This CDR3 is CASSHGTGSIQPQHF. DNA of the CDR3: TGTGCCAGCAGCCATGGGACAGGGAGTATTCAGCCCCAGCATTTT.

The chain recombines TRBV3-1 with TRBJ2-4; TRBD2 aligns across 10 bases. This CDR3 comprises 17 residues. The ends lost 1 base at V and 6 bases at J; junction bases unmatched: 9. Germline CDR1 and CDR2: LGHDT and YNNKEL (reference sequence). The CDR3 sequence: CASSQGIRAGGVNIQYF. CDR3 nucleotides: TGTGCCAGCAGCCAAGGAATTCGAGCGGGGGGGGTAAACATTCAGTACTTC.

This clonotype was seen many times. This rearrangement joins TRBV12-3 or TRBV12-4 to TRBJ2-2, with TRBD2 matching 7 bases. V lost 5 bases to trimming and J lost 1 base; unmatched junction nucleotides: 4. The CDR3 spans 15 residues. The CDR3 nucleotides are TGTGCCAGCAGTCCGACTAGCTGGAACACCGGGGAGCTGTTTTTT. Amino acid sequence: CASSPTSWNTGELFF.

This chain uses TRBV11-1 with TRBJ2-1; 7 positions agree with TRBD1. CDR3 length equals 16 residues. V shed 8 bases and J 3 bases; nucleotides not matched to a gene: 13. CDR1 is SGHAT, CDR2 FQDESV, per germline (reference sequence). The CDR3 sequence: CASEPWDSRNYNEQFF. The CDR3 DNA reads TGTGCCAGCGAACCTTGGGACAGCCGAAACTACAATGAGCAGTTCTTC.

This clonotype was seen repeatedly, ten times or more. CDR3 residues: CASSATGGTEAFF. Here the CDR3 DNA reads TGTGCCAGCAGTGCCACAGGGGGCACTGAAGCTTTCTTT. The chain is built from TRBV12-3 or TRBV12-4 and TRBJ1-1; TRBD1 matches at 8 bases. The ends lost 5 bases at V and 4 bases at J; junction bases unmatched: 3. This CDR3 region has 13 residues.

This clonotype was observed a few times. This chain connects TRBV27 to TRBJ2-1, with 10 bases that match TRBD2. Looked up from germline, CDR1 is MNHEY and CDR2 is SMNVEV (reference sequence). The CDR3 has 15 amino acids. The J segment lost 3 bases and the V segment lost 4 bases, leaving 3 bases of the junction unmatched. The CDR3 DNA sequence: TGTGCCAGCAGTTATAGCGGGGGGATCTACAATGAGCAGTTCTTC. Its translation: CASSYSGGIYNEQFF.

A few counts support this clonotype. The chain has TRBV5-5 and TRBJ2-1; TRBD1 matches 7 bases. Germline values: CDR1 SGHKS, CDR2 YYEKEE (reference sequence). The CDR3 length is 12 residues. J lost 8 bases, V lost 2 bases, and 1 base had no gene match. DNA for the CDR3: TGTGCCAGCAGCTTCGACAGGGATGAGCAGTTCTTC. Protein sequence: CASSFDRDEQFF.

J is TRBJ1-1 and V is TRBV19; D remains ambiguous. V lost 3 bases, J lost 2 bases, and 10 bases lay in between. CDR1 and CDR2 (germline): LNHDA, SQIVND (reference sequence). The CDR3 contains 14 residues. The CDR3 protein is CASSILHRNTEAFF. CDR3 DNA sequence: TGTGCCAGTAGTATTCTTCACAGAAACACTGAAGCTTTCTTT.

This sequence joins TRBV5-1 and TRBJ1-2; the match to TRBD1 covers 8 bases. This CDR3 region has 15 residues. Germline V gives CDR1 SGHRS, CDR2 YFSETQ. The J segment lost 7 bases and the V segment lost 2 bases, leaving 10 bases of the junction unmatched. The CDR3: CASSLAGQGRVGYTF. For the CDR3, the DNA is TGCGCCAGCAGCTTAGCTGGACAGGGTCGCGTTGGCTACACCTTC.

This sequence joins TRBV12-3 or TRBV12-4 and TRBJ2-7; D may be TRBD1 (6 bases). V was cut by 3 bases and J by 0 bases, with 12 bases left in between. The CDR3 is made up of 15 amino acids. The CDR3: CASSFWTARSYEQYF. The CDR3 DNA reads TGTGCCAGCAGTTTCTGGACAGCGCGCTCCTACGAGCAGTACTTC.

This chain connects TRBV3-1 to TRBJ2-6; TRBD1 might be the D (6 bases). The germline CDR1 and CDR2 sequences are LGHDT and YNNKEL (reference sequence). The CDR3 contains 14 residues. V lost 4 bases and J 2 bases, leaving 6 bases between the germline ends. CDR3 sequence reads: CASSRGPGANVLTF. The CDR3 DNA is TGTGCCAGCAGCCGGGGGCCTGGGGCCAACGTCCTGACTTTC.

This clonotype appeared a few times. The rearrangement joins TRBV29-1 to TRBJ2-1; no firm D call. Germline V gene data show CDR1 as SQVTM and CDR2 as ANQGSEA. Trimming left V 5 bases short and J 9 bases short, with 11 bases between. This CDR3 has 11 residues. The CDR3, as DNA: TGCAGCGTTAACCATTTGTCTGAGCAGTTCTTC. Protein product: CSVNHLSEQFF.

V and J are TRBV4-1 and TRBJ2-3; TRBD2 aligns across 7 bases. V lost 4 bases and J lost 6; bases outside the gene matches: 10. From germline, CDR1 is MGHRA and CDR2 YSYEKL. The CDR3 extends over 15 amino acids. The CDR3 protein is CASSRGTEAGDTQYF. The CDR3 nucleotides are TGCGCCAGCAGCCGCGGGACCGAAGCGGGGGATACGCAGTATTTT.

CDR3 amino acids: CASSLERGSGGANYGYTF. In DNA form, the CDR3 reads TGTGCCAGCAGTTTAGAACGGGGGTCCGGGGGGGCTAACTATGGCTACACCTTC. V gene TRBV27 combines with J gene TRBJ1-2, with a possible D match to TRBD1 (5 bases). Germline CDR1 and CDR2: MNHEY and SMNVEV (reference sequence). The length of the CDR3 is 18 residues. The V gene lost 2 bases and the J gene lost 0 bases, with 19 bases spanning the gap.

The gene calls are TRBV30 and TRBJ2-2, with D uncertain. V gave up 4 bases and J gave up 2 bases, with 11 bases separating them. The CDR3 is made up of 14 amino acids. Germline V gene sequence: CDR1 GTSNPN, CDR2 SVGIG (reference sequence). CDR3 sequence: CAWTLRINTGELFF. The CDR3 region has the DNA TGTGCCTGGACCCTACGAATTAACACCGGGGAGCTGTTTTTT.

This clonotype occurred a few times. This chain connects TRBV4-2 to TRBJ1-2; TRBD1 is a possible D gene (6 bases). The V gene's germline CDR1 is LGHNA and CDR2 YNFKEQ. This CDR3 comprises 17 residues. Trimming took off 0 bases at V and 3 bases at J, with 17 bases between the two ends. The CDR3 DNA is TGTGCCAGCAGCCAAGAAACAACAGGGTATAAAGACTATGGCTACACCTTC. Its protein product is CASSQETTGYKDYGYTF.

This chain connects TRBV27 to TRBJ2-7; D ambiguous. V lost 5 bases, J lost 0 bases, and 11 bases lay in between. CDR1 is MNHEY and CDR2 is SMNVEV in the germline V gene (reference sequence). The CDR3 consists of 14 residues. This CDR3 is CASSDTVGSYEQYF. The CDR3 DNA follows: TGTGCCAGCAGTGACACGGTTGGCTCCTACGAGCAGTACTTC.

CDR3: CSARKTSGNTGELFF. In DNA, the CDR3 is TGCAGTGCTAGAAAGACTAGCGGGAACACCGGGGAGCTGTTTTTT. J is TRBJ2-2 and V is TRBV20-1; 9 bases align to TRBD2. The J segment lost 1 base and the V segment lost 2 bases, leaving 2 bases of the junction unmatched. CDR3 length: 15 amino acids. CDR1 is DFQATT, CDR2 SNEGSKA, per germline (reference sequence).

This clonotype was found a few times. The genes are TRBV15 and TRBJ2-3; D possibly corresponds to TRBD2 (7 bases). Per germline, CDR1 LNHNV and CDR2 YYDKDF (reference sequence). The CDR3 is made up of 15 amino acids. The V gene lost 0 bases and the J gene lost 4 bases, with 11 bases spanning the gap. The CDR3 DNA is TGTGCCACCAGCAGAGAGGGGGGGGCCGCAGATACGCAGTATTTT. Translating it yields CATSREGGAADTQYF. Full variable domain (rest looked up from reference TRBV15 and TRBJ2-3): DAMVIQNPRYQVTQFGKPVTLSCSQTLNHNVMYWYQQKSSQAPKLLFHYYDKDFNNEADTPDNFQSRRPNTSFCFLDIRSPGLGDTAMYLCATSREGGAADTQYFGPGTRLTVL.

V usage is TRBV4-2 and J usage is TRBJ2-2, with 10 nucleotides matching TRBD2. V lost 3 bases to trimming and J lost 6 bases; unmatched junction nucleotides: 7. The germline V gene has CDR1 LGHNA and CDR2 YNFKEQ. CDR3 length: 16 residues. The CDR3 nucleotides read TGTGCCAGCAGCCAGGGACTAGCGAATGTCGCCGGGGAGCTGTTTTTT. Residues: CASSQGLANVAGELFF.

The rearrangement links TRBV6-1 to TRBJ1-1, with 7 nucleotides matching TRBD1. Germline-derived CDR1 and CDR2 are MNHNS and SASEGT. The CDR3 loop spans 14 amino acids. The J segment lost 3 bases and the V segment lost 6 bases, leaving 7 bases of the junction unmatched. CDR3 nucleotide sequence: TGTGCCAGCAGAGCAGGGGGGTCGGACACTGAAGCTTTCTTT. It yields the protein CASRAGGSDTEAFF.

The chain carries TRBV7-3 and TRBJ2-3, with D perhaps given as TRBD1 or TRBD2 (5 bases each). Trimming removed 8 bases at V and 1 base at J, with 10 bases between. Germline assignment: CDR1 SGHTA and CDR2 FQGTGA. There are 13 residues in the CDR3. As DNA, the CDR3 is TGTGCCAGCGCCGGGGCAGGCACAGATACGCAGTATTTT. This encodes CASAGAGTDTQYF. The variable domain in full, with the rest retrieved from reference TRBV7-3 and TRBJ2-3, is GAGVSQTPSNKVTEKGKYVELRCDPISGHTALYWYRQSLGQGPEFLIYFQGTGAADDSGLPNDRFFAVRPEGSVSTLKIQRTERGDSAVYLCASAGAGTDTQYFGPGTRLTVL.

This clonotype was observed a few times. V usage is TRBV20-1 and J usage is TRBJ2-3; tentative D call: TRBD1 (6 bases). Germline CDR1 is DFQATT and CDR2 is SNEGSKA (reference sequence). The V and J ends lost 7 bases and 1 base respectively, with 15 bases between them. The CDR3 spans 14 residues. CDR3 protein: CSVKARGRTDTQYF. For the CDR3, the DNA is TGCAGTGTTAAAGCCAGGGGACGCACAGATACGCAGTATTTT.